Below, 17 T cell receptor beta chains from the same sample are listed, as sequenced in a study of molecular identifiers for immune sequencing clone quantification. From the PCR reads, TCRdb called clonotypes with MiXCR, one entry per CDR3 protein. The table includes some 650,000 distinct CDR3 sequences, roughly 21% detected once. Sequenced: naive CD8+ T cells from blood, with Jurkat cell RNA spiked in. Subset indicated: FACS-sorted CD8+CD4-CCR7+CD45RA+ naive T cells. These receptor sequences come from a human donor in good health. Some libraries in this study had Jurkat cell RNA spiked in.

This clonotype was seen at least ten times. The chain couples TRBV11-2 to TRBJ2-5, with no clear D. The CDR3 length is 14 residues. V was clipped by 5 bases and J by 0 bases, with 10 bases between them. CDR1 and CDR2 from the germline V gene are SGHAT and FQNNGV. CDR3 sequence (DNA): TGTGCCAGCAGCCCCCGGGCCAACCAAGAGACCCAGTACTTC. Encoded protein: CASSPRANQETQYF.

This clonotype was seen repeatedly, ten times or more. This CDR3 reads CASTQVLYEQYF. For the CDR3, the DNA is TGTGCCAGCACCCAAGTCCTCTACGAGCAGTACTTC. This rearrangement joins TRBV11-2 to TRBJ2-7; D call uncertain. The length of the CDR3 is 12 residues. Germline values: CDR1 SGHAT, CDR2 FQNNGV. Trimming cost V 7 bases and J 3 bases, with 10 bases left between them.

The V gene is TRBV20-1, the J gene TRBJ2-5, with 16 bases identical to TRBD2. Unmatched junction bases numbered 13, after V lost 4 bases and J lost 5 bases. The CDR3 extends over 18 amino acids. Germline V gene sequence: CDR1 DFQATT, CDR2 SNEGSKA (reference sequence). CDR3 coding DNA: TGCAGTGCTACTGACCCGGGACTAGCGGGAGGGCTTCGGGAGACCCAGTACTTC. It specifies CSATDPGLAGGLRETQYF.

This clonotype has a handful of counts. The chain links TRBV5-1 to TRBJ1-3; tentatively, D is TRBD1 (6 bases). Germline values: CDR1 SGHRS, CDR2 YFSETQ. This CDR3 has 15 amino acids. Trimming pared 5 bases from V and 0 bases from J, leaving 12 bases between. The CDR3, as DNA: TGCGCCAGCAGACCCGGACAGTACTCTGGAAACACCATATATTTT. As protein: CASRPGQYSGNTIYF.

The gene calls are TRBV30 and TRBJ2-3; no firm D call. The CDR3 runs to 14 residues. Germline loops: CDR1 GTSNPN, CDR2 SVGIG (reference sequence). V lost 0 bases to trimming and J lost 5 bases, with 12 bases between them. The CDR3 region has the DNA TGTGCCTGGAGTGTACTTGCGGAAGTAGATACGCAGTATTTT. Translated, it gives CAWSVLAEVDTQYF.

Concerning this clonotype: This may be a read error: a much more frequent sequence differs by one nucleotide. This likely comes from a read error, as the CDR3 has no conserved phenylalanine or tryptophan at its end. The chain employs TRBV7-3 and TRBJ2-3; TRBD1 agrees at 9 bases. V trimming: 5 bases; J trimming: 3 bases; junction bases outside the gene matches: 12. The CDR3 loop spans 17 amino acids. CDR1 is SGHTA, CDR2 FQGTGA, per germline. The CDR3 here is CASSLIGSTGGTDTQYL. The CDR3, as DNA: TGTGCCAGCAGCCTAATCGGTTCGACAGGGGGTACAGATACGCAGTATCTT.

This clonotype was counted ten times or more. The chain links TRBV29-1 to TRBJ1-4; D gene unclear. V lost 4 bases, J lost 3 bases, and 3 bases lay in between. The germline V gene encodes CDR1 SQVTM and CDR2 ANQGSEA. This CDR3 comprises 11 residues. The CDR3 DNA follows: TGCAGCGTTGTGGCTAATGAAAAACTGTTTTTT. This sequence encodes CSVVANEKLFF.

This clonotype was seen more than once but under ten times. The chain combines TRBV14 with TRBJ2-5; tentative D call: TRBD2 (5 bases). Trimming removed 4 bases from V and 4 bases from J, with 25 bases in between. Germline-derived CDR1 and CDR2 are SGHDN and FVKESK. The CDR3 runs to 18 residues. CDR3: CASSRAPGRLVYGETQYF. CDR3 coding DNA: TGTGCCAGCAGCCGAGCCCCGGGAAGATTGGTATATGGAGAGACCCAGTACTTC.

This clonotype came up many times. The genes are TRBV7-9 and TRBJ1-1; TRBD1 is a possible D gene (5 bases). Trimming stripped 4 bases from V and 7 bases from J, with 13 bases between. Germline-derived CDR1 and CDR2 are SEHNR and FQNEAQ (reference sequence). The CDR3 runs 13 residues. The CDR3 bases are TGTGCCAGCAGCTCCCCGGGACTCCGTGAAGCTTTCTTT. This sequence encodes CASSSPGLREAFF. Full variable domain (outside the CDR3, taken from reference TRBV7-9 and TRBJ1-1): DTGVSQNPRHKITKRGQNVTFRCDPISEHNRLYWYRQTLGQGPEFLTYFQNEAQLEKSRLLSDRFSAERPKGSFSTLEIQRTEQGDSAMYLCASSSPGLREAFFGQGTRLTVV.

This clonotype was counted at least ten times. This chain uses TRBV7-9 with TRBJ2-1; perhaps TRBD2 as D (6 bases). Germline CDR1 is SEHNR and CDR2 is FQNEAQ (reference sequence). The CDR3 is made up of 15 amino acids. Trimming took off 6 bases at V and 8 bases at J, with 20 bases between the two ends. CDR3 amino acids: CASRADSGFWDEQFF. DNA for the CDR3: TGTGCCAGCAGGGCAGACAGCGGGTTCTGGGATGAGCAGTTCTTC. Full variable domain (remainder filled in from reference TRBV7-9 and TRBJ2-1): DTGVSQNPRHKITKRGQNVTFRCDPISEHNRLYWYRQTLGQGPEFLTYFQNEAQLEKSRLLSDRFSAERPKGSFSTLEIQRTEQGDSAMYLCASRADSGFWDEQFFGPGTRLTVL.

The V call is TRBV4-2, the J call TRBJ2-7; 8 bases are a match to TRBD2. Germline CDR1 is LGHNA and CDR2 is YNFKEQ. The CDR3 covers 16 residues. Germline trimming cut 0 bases from V and 4 bases from J; bases unmatched to any gene: 8. The CDR3 DNA reads TGTGCCAGCAGCCAAGATGGGAGTAGCGGGAATTACGAGCAGTACTTC. The encoded protein is CASSQDGSSGNYEQYF.

In this sample, this clonotype turned up a few times. The J gene is TRBJ2-3, the V gene TRBV12-3 or TRBV12-4, with 9 bases aligning to TRBD2. This CDR3 has 16 amino acids. With 8 bases clipped from V and 2 bases from J, the junction kept 11 bases outside the gene matches. CDR3 DNA sequence: TGTGCCAGCCTGGGGGTAGCGGGGGTTGCCACAGATACGCAGTATTTT. Amino acid sequence: CASLGVAGVATDTQYF.

There are many counts of this clonotype. The chain has TRBV4-1 and TRBJ2-1; 9 bases fit TRBD1. This CDR3 has 16 amino acids. Trimming removed 0 bases from V and 6 bases from J; junction bases left unmatched: 6. Germline CDR1 MGHRA, CDR2 YSYEKL. Here the CDR3 reads CASSQDRQGVSNEQFF. In DNA form, the CDR3 reads TGCGCCAGCAGCCAAGATCGACAGGGGGTTTCCAATGAGCAGTTCTTC.

There are many counts of this clonotype. The chain employs TRBV5-6 and TRBJ1-1, with 7 bases fitting TRBD1. The trim removed 4 bases at V and 4 bases at J, leaving 10 bases unmatched. CDR1 and CDR2 (germline): SGHDT, YYEEEE. The CDR3 is 15 amino acids. The chain's CDR3 is CASSPYDRAGTEAFF. The CDR3, as DNA: TGTGCCAGCAGCCCATACGACAGGGCGGGCACTGAAGCTTTCTTT.

This clonotype was recorded many times. V and J are TRBV28 and TRBJ2-7, with 9 bases fitting TRBD1. V shed 7 bases and J 4 bases; nucleotides not matched to a gene: 11. The CDR3 loop spans 15 amino acids. Germline CDR1 is MDHEN and CDR2 is SYDVKM. The CDR3 loop is CASTQVGTGPYEQYF. The CDR3 nucleotides are TGTGCCAGCACCCAAGTCGGGACAGGGCCTTACGAGCAGTACTTC.

This clonotype was picked up many times. The chain combines TRBV7-8 with TRBJ1-1; weak D call: TRBD1 (6 bases). In germline, CDR1 is SGHVS, CDR2 FQNEAQ. The CDR3 runs 14 residues. V lost 1 base and J lost 5, with 11 bases in between. CDR3: CASSLEGGWTEAFF. The CDR3 bases are TGTGCCAGCAGCTTAGAGGGGGGATGGACTGAAGCTTTCTTT.

This clonotype was observed many times. The gene calls are TRBV29-1 and TRBJ2-3, with D tentatively TRBD2 (5 bases). Germline V CDR1 and CDR2: SQVTM, ANQGSEA. The CDR3 is made up of 17 amino acids. Trimming stripped 2 bases from V and 3 bases from J, with 21 bases between. CDR3 sequence: CSVEQPEWESPTDTQYF. The DNA of the CDR3 is TGCAGCGTTGAACAACCCGAGTGGGAGAGCCCTACAGATACGCAGTATTTT.